One and the same sample provided the 5 T cell receptor beta chains below, sequenced in a study of T cell clonotyping in hematopoietic cell transplantation. Profiling relied on immunoSEQ multiplex PCR, and the TCRdb table lists in-frame clones only, not all of them. This table holds under 20,000 clones, more than 70% found once. Time point noted: recipient sample about 28 days before transplant, after cytoreduction. Here the sequenced sample was peripheral blood mononuclear cells, taken before stem cell transplant. The receptor set was obtained from a man aged 45-60 years with acute myeloid leukemia. Some clones in this sample may be carry-over from other donors' samples.

The rearrangement links TRBV7-2 to TRBJ1-2; TRBD1 matches 9 bases. In germline, CDR1 is SGHTA, CDR2 FQGNSA. The CDR3 contains 14 residues. J was trimmed by 8 bases and V by 6 bases; bases with no gene match: 10. CDR3 sequence (DNA): TGTGCCAGCAGGGTGGGACAGGGAGTAGTCGGCTACACCTTC. This translates into CASRVGQGVVGYTF.

This clone was recorded once. The DNA of the CDR3 is TGTGCCAGCAGCACCCAGCGGAATCAGCCCCAGCATTTT. Amino acids: CASSTQRNQPQHF. The rearrangement links TRBV6-5 to TRBJ1-5; unclear D gene. The ends were cut back, 6 bases at V and 4 bases at J, with 10 bases in the middle. Germline loops: CDR1 MNHEY, CDR2 SVGAGI. The CDR3 length is 13 residues.

The rearrangement links TRBV30 to TRBJ1-1, with D perhaps TRBD1 (6 bases). Germline values: CDR1 GTSNPN, CDR2 SVGIG (reference sequence). The CDR3 runs 14 residues. With 2 bases removed from V and 1 base from J, the gap between germline ends came to 11 bases. This chain's CDR3 is CAWSRGTENTEAFF. As DNA, the CDR3 is TGTGCCTGGAGTAGGGGGACGGAGAACACTGAAGCTTTCTTT.

This clone was found once. DNA for the CDR3: TGCGCCAGCAGTCAATCGGAGGGGCGAGTGGAAAAACTGTTTTTT. It codes for CASSQSEGRVEKLFF. The rearrangement uses TRBV23-1 and TRBJ1-4; D may be TRBD1 (5 bases). TRBV23-1 is noted as an ORF with a role that remains uncertain. The CDR3 runs to 15 residues. With 0 bases removed from V and 8 bases from J, the gap between germline ends came to 13 bases.

The genes are TRBV5-4 and TRBJ1-1; D remains unclear. V lost 4 bases, J lost 0 bases, and 7 bases lay in between. The germline V gene has CDR1 SGHNT and CDR2 YYREEE (reference sequence). The CDR3 has 13 amino acids. The CDR3 sequence: CASSPRMNTEAFF. The CDR3 DNA follows: TGTGCCAGCAGCCCTAGGATGAACACTGAAGCTTTCTTT. Together with reference TRBV5-4 and TRBJ1-1, the CDR3 gives the full variable domain: ETGVTQSPTHLIKTRGQQVTLRCSSQSGHNTVSWYQQALGQGPQFIFQYYREEENGRGNFPPRFSGLQFPNYSSELNVNALELDDSALYLCASSPRMNTEAFFGQGTRLTVV.